The T cell receptor (beta chain) under discussion was sequenced for a study of shared T cell receptors in the human thymus. A single count supports this clone. Repertoires were generated with immunoSEQ multiplex PCR, while TCRdb's copy carries only in-frame clones and drops some. Found here are about 380,000 clones, approximately 95% of them singletons; the top ten hold 0.015% to 0.025%. Per the germline V gene, CDR1 is SGHNT and CDR2 is YYREEE (reference sequence). V lost 4 bases to trimming and J lost 5 bases; unmatched junction nucleotides: 10. CDR3 length equals 17 residues. Input material: thymocytes. The chain combines TRBV5-4 with TRBJ2-3; 13 bases agree with TRBD2. The clonotype comes from a human donor. The CDR3 loop reads CASSGGFTSGRGDTQYF. In DNA form, the CDR3 reads TGTGCCAGCAGCGGGGGATTTACTAGCGGGAGGGGAGATACGCAGTATTTT.